The 27 T cell receptor beta chains listed next were all sequenced from one sample in a study of CD8 T cells in Susac syndrome. Random hexamers were used to reverse transcribe an amount of roughly 0.45 to 1 ug RNA. TCRdb analysed the immunoSEQ multiplex PCR reads with MiXCR anew, one entry per CDR3 protein. This sample yields some 180,000 distinct CDR3 sequences, of which roughly 94% are seen a single time; approximately 0.099% belongs to the top ten. The sample comprised CD4+ T cells from PBMCs. These receptors were collected from a human donor with Susac syndrome.

This chain connects TRBV11-2 to TRBJ2-7; 8 bases agree with TRBD1. V was pared by 6 bases and J by 3 bases, with 10 bases of the junction left unmatched. The germline V gene has CDR1 SGHAT and CDR2 FQNNGV. The CDR3 is 15 residues long. The CDR3 DNA reads TGTGCCAGCAGTGCCATTCAGGGGGCCAACTACGAGCAGTACTTC. Amino acid sequence: CASSAIQGANYEQYF.

The rearrangement uses TRBV7-2 and TRBJ1-3; the D is unclear. V shed 1 base and J shed 4 bases, with 11 bases lying between them. This CDR3 comprises 15 residues. Germline-derived CDR1 and CDR2 are SGHTA and FQGNSA. For the CDR3, the DNA is TGTGCCAGCAGCTTAGTTACCGGCCCGGGAAACACCATATATTTT. Residues: CASSLVTGPGNTIYF.

This clonotype appeared a single time. This chain joins TRBV4-1 and TRBJ1-5; the D gene is possibly TRBD1 (5 bases). Germline loops: CDR1 MGHRA, CDR2 YSYEKL. The V gene lost 2 bases and the J gene lost 2 bases, with 7 bases spanning the gap. This CDR3 is 14 amino acids long. DNA of the CDR3: TGCGCCAGCAGCCAACTACAGGGCAATCAGCCCCAGCATTTT. It translates to CASSQLQGNQPQHF.

The chain is built from TRBV7-8 and TRBJ2-7; no clear D gene. Looked up from germline, CDR1 is SGHVS and CDR2 is FQNEAQ. The V end lost 1 base, the J end lost 1 base, and 8 bases lay between the germline ends. The CDR3 consists of 14 residues. Here the CDR3 reads CASSLEGFSYEQYF. CDR3 sequence (DNA): TGTGCCAGCAGCTTAGAAGGATTTTCCTACGAGCAGTACTTC.

The chain is built from TRBV18 and TRBJ2-7, with 9 bases that match TRBD1. Germline CDR1 is KGHSH and CDR2 is LQKENI. The CDR3 consists of 14 residues. J lost 6 bases, V lost 6 bases, and 9 bases had no gene match. The CDR3, as DNA: TGTGCCAGCTCCCCGGGACAGGGTTCGTCCGAGCAGTACTTC. Its translation is CASSPGQGSSEQYF. Full variable domain (missing parts from reference TRBV18 and TRBJ2-7): NAGVMQNPRHLVRRRGQEARLRCSPMKGHSHVYWYRQLPEEGLKFMVYLQKENIIDESGMPKERFSAEFPKEGPSILRIQQVVRGDSAAYFCASSPGQGSSEQYFGPGTRLTVT.

V is TRBV7-6 and J is TRBJ2-3; unclear D gene. The CDR3 totals 12 residues. V lost 6 bases and J 2 bases, leaving 6 bases between the germline ends. Germline V lookup: CDR1 SGHVS, CDR2 FNYEAQ. The CDR3 loop reads CASSAHTDTQYF. The CDR3 bases are TGTGCCAGCAGTGCACACACAGATACGCAGTATTTT.

The genes are TRBV19 and TRBJ2-2, with D unclear. Germline loops: CDR1 LNHDA, CDR2 SQIVND (reference sequence). There are 16 residues in the CDR3. V was pared by 5 bases and J by 4 bases, with 17 bases between. This chain's CDR3 is CASSDDIQAPTGELFF. The CDR3 DNA reads TGTGCCAGTAGTGATGACATCCAGGCGCCCACCGGGGAGCTGTTTTTT.

CDR3 in amino acids: CASHRVGHSSGANVLTF. The DNA of the CDR3 is TGTGCCAGCCATCGAGTGGGACATAGCTCTGGGGCCAACGTCCTGACTTTC. The chain carries TRBV18 and TRBJ2-6; the D gene is possibly TRBD1 (6 bases). The CDR3 is 17 amino acids. The germline V gene encodes CDR1 KGHSH and CDR2 LQKENI. Trimming stripped 8 bases from V and 0 bases from J, with 17 bases between.

The chain combines TRBV27 with TRBJ2-5; TRBD1 might be the D (5 bases). Germline-derived CDR1 and CDR2 are MNHEY and SMNVEV (reference sequence). The CDR3 runs to 12 residues. Trimming removed 5 bases from V and 4 bases from J, with 8 bases in between. CDR3 bases: TGTGCCAGCAGTCCAGGGCGAGAGACCCAGTACTTC. Translation gives CASSPGRETQYF.

The CDR3 region is CASSPTQGIGSYEQYF. CDR3 nucleotide sequence: TGCGCCAGCAGCCCAACACAGGGGATAGGATCCTACGAGCAGTACTTC. The chain carries TRBV4-1 and TRBJ2-7; TRBD1 agrees at 7 bases. Germline-derived CDR1 and CDR2 are MGHRA and YSYEKL. The CDR3 consists of 16 residues. Losses at the gene ends were 4 bases for V and 1 base for J; bases not matched to a gene: 10.

The V and J genes are TRBV4-3 and TRBJ2-5; possible D gene TRBD1, 5 bases. The germline V gene encodes CDR1 LGHNA and CDR2 YSLEER. This CDR3 has 13 residues. With 5 bases removed from V and 2 bases from J, the gap between germline ends came to 9 bases. CDR3 sequence reads: CASSKGMQETQYF. CDR3 coding DNA: TGCGCCAGCAGCAAGGGGATGCAAGAGACCCAGTACTTC.

The chain employs TRBV7-9 and TRBJ2-7; D gene uncertain. From germline, CDR1 is SEHNR and CDR2 FQNEAQ (reference sequence). The CDR3 runs to 13 residues. V lost 5 bases and J 4 bases, leaving 12 bases between the germline ends. CDR3 coding DNA: TGTGCCAGCAGCCGTCAAGGTCTGTACGAGCAGTACTTC. Its protein is CASSRQGLYEQYF.

This chain connects TRBV20-1 to TRBJ1-2; D is undetermined. The CDR3 runs 10 residues. From germline, CDR1 is DFQATT and CDR2 SNEGSKA (reference sequence). Trimming removed 7 bases from V and 7 bases from J, with 10 bases in between. CDR3: CSVLVPGYTF. CDR3 DNA sequence: TGCAGTGTCCTAGTGCCTGGCTACACCTTC.

The rearrangement uses TRBV20-1 and TRBJ1-6; 7 bases line up with TRBD1. CDR1 is DFQATT, CDR2 SNEGSKA, per germline (reference sequence). The CDR3 has 15 amino acids. With V trimmed by 1 base and J by 8 bases, 8 bases remained unmatched. The CDR3 DNA follows: TGCAGTGCTAGAGGGCCGACAGGGATTGATTCACCCCTCCACTTT. This codes for CSARGPTGIDSPLHF.

The chain employs TRBV18 and TRBJ2-5, with a possible D match to TRBD2 (5 bases). CDR1 is KGHSH, CDR2 LQKENI, per germline. V dropped 8 bases and J dropped 5 bases, with 24 bases sitting between them. The CDR3 is 16 residues long. The CDR3 is CASPPLADLSPETQYF. In DNA form, the CDR3 reads TGTGCCAGCCCCCCCCTAGCAGACTTATCCCCGGAGACCCAGTACTTC.

The J gene is TRBJ2-7, the V gene TRBV29-1, with 7 bases fitting TRBD1. The CDR3 length is 14 residues. CDR1 is SQVTM and CDR2 is ANQGSEA in the germline V gene. The J segment lost 0 bases and the V segment lost 4 bases, leaving 6 bases of the junction unmatched. The CDR3 reads CSVVLQGSSYEQYF. Here the CDR3 DNA reads TGCAGCGTTGTTCTACAGGGGAGCTCCTACGAGCAGTACTTC.

This chain uses TRBV6-5 with TRBJ1-1; a possible D gene is TRBD1 (5 bases). The V gene's germline CDR1 is MNHEY and CDR2 SVGAGI. CDR3 length: 14 residues. The V gene lost 2 bases and the J gene lost 4 bases, with 11 bases spanning the gap. The DNA of the CDR3 is TGTGCCAGCAGTTACCGGCAGGGTGGCACTGAAGCTTTCTTT. Translated, it gives CASSYRQGGTEAFF.

The genes are TRBV30 and TRBJ2-5; D gene unclear. Germline lookup yields CDR1 GTSNPN and CDR2 SVGIG (reference sequence). The CDR3 is 13 residues long. Trimming shortened V by 0 bases and J by 2 bases, and 7 bases separated the two germline ends. In DNA form, the CDR3 reads TGTGCCTGGAGTGTACGCAGGCAAGAGACCCAGTACTTC. Encoded protein: CAWSVRRQETQYF.

This chain links TRBV3-1 with TRBJ1-2, with TRBD1 matching over 9 bases. The CDR3 has 14 residues. CDR1 and CDR2 (germline): LGHDT, YNNKEL (reference sequence). Trimming removed 3 bases from V and 8 bases from J; junction bases left unmatched: 7. In DNA, the CDR3 is TGTGCCAGCAGCCAGGTACAGGGGGCGATGGGCTACACCTTC. Translating gives CASSQVQGAMGYTF.

CDR3 bases: TGTGCCAGCAGCCCTGGTGTCGGGGCAGATACGCAGTATTTT. Translation gives CASSPGVGADTQYF. The rearrangement joins TRBV5-6 to TRBJ2-3, with a possible D match to TRBD2 (5 bases). The CDR3 runs to 14 residues. V was cut by 4 bases and J by 4 bases, with 13 bases left in between. Germline V lookup: CDR1 SGHDT, CDR2 YYEEEE.

The J gene is TRBJ2-5, the V gene TRBV29-1, with 7 bases aligning to TRBD2. From germline, CDR1 is SQVTM and CDR2 ANQGSEA. Germline trimming cut 6 bases from V and 5 bases from J; bases unmatched to any gene: 9. CDR3 size: 13 residues. As DNA, the CDR3 is TGCAGCGTGGGGGGGGTACAGAGCGAGACCCAGTACTTC. Encoded protein: CSVGGVQSETQYF.

This chain joins TRBV6-2 or TRBV6-3 and TRBJ2-1; D call uncertain. Germline V gene sequence: CDR1 MNHEY, CDR2 SVGEGT. V was shortened by 5 bases and J by 10 bases, with 15 bases between the two germline ends. The CDR3 is made up of 13 amino acids. CDR3 protein: CASSPFQYGEQFF. CDR3 nucleotide sequence: TGTGCCAGCAGTCCGTTCCAGTACGGGGAGCAGTTCTTC.

The V gene is TRBV24-1, the J gene TRBJ2-2, with 7 nucleotides matching TRBD1. The CDR3 covers 16 residues. The germline gives CDR1 KGHDR, CDR2 SFDVKD. Trimming took 9 bases from V and 4 from J; bases not matched to a gene: 13. CDR3 nucleotide sequence: TGTGCCACCGGTACCGACAGGGCAGCAGGCACCGGGGAGCTGTTTTTT. Encoded protein: CATGTDRAAGTGELFF.

The rearrangement joins TRBV25-1 to TRBJ2-5, with D perhaps TRBD2 (5 bases). The germline V gene encodes CDR1 MGHDK and CDR2 SYGVNS. The CDR3 contains 16 residues. Trimming stripped 1 base from V and 2 bases from J, with 14 bases between. CDR3: CASSEWGERIQETQYF. DNA for the CDR3: TGTGCCAGCAGTGAATGGGGAGAGAGAATACAAGAGACCCAGTACTTC.

Written as DNA, the CDR3 is TGTGCCAGCAGCTCCGGCGGGCTACCAGACTTCTCCAAGAACACCGGGGAGCTGTTTTTT. It is translated as CASSSGGLPDFSKNTGELFF. The V and J genes are TRBV11-2 and TRBJ2-2, with D possibly matching TRBD2 (5 bases). Trimming took off 4 bases at V and 1 base at J, with 25 bases between the two ends. This CDR3 has 20 residues. Germline V lookup: CDR1 SGHAT, CDR2 FQNNGV.

The chain joins TRBV10-2 to TRBJ2-3; TRBD2 aligns across 12 bases. CDR3 length: 15 amino acids. V shed 4 bases and J 2 bases; nucleotides not matched to a gene: 1. The germline CDR1 and CDR2 sequences are WSHSY and SAAADI. CDR3 nucleotides: TGCGCCAGCAGTGGGACTAGCGGGACCACAGATACGCAGTATTTT. It yields the protein CASSGTSGTTDTQYF.

This clonotype came up once. The chain joins TRBV6-6 to TRBJ1-1; D is unresolved. The CDR3 contains 13 residues. Germline assignment: CDR1 MNHNY and CDR2 SVGAGI (reference sequence). Between the trimmed V and J ends, which lost 2 bases and 1 base, there was a span of 5 bases. The CDR3 loop is CASSYGPNTEAFF. Here the CDR3 DNA reads TGTGCCAGCAGTTACGGACCGAACACTGAAGCTTTCTTT.